Listed here are 12 T cell receptor beta chains from one sample, sequenced in a study of blood T cells in healthy people across ages. Primed by a sample-barcoded 5' primer and a J-beta primer mix, a second PCR proceeded for 7 to 11 cycles. TCRdb re-called the 5' RACE reads with MiXCR, one entry per CDR3 protein. The sample records about 2 million distinct CDR3 sequences, around half being singletons. The specimen sequenced was blood. Receptors were obtained from a woman aged 40 to 50 in good health.

The chain carries TRBV4-1 and TRBJ2-1; the D gene is possibly TRBD2 (7 bases). The V gene lost 1 base and the J gene lost 6 bases, with 13 bases spanning the gap. The CDR3 covers 15 residues. Looked up from germline, CDR1 is MGHRA and CDR2 is YSYEKL. The DNA of the CDR3 is TGCGCCAGCAGCCAAGTTGAGGGGGAGGGCAATGAGCAGTTCTTC. It encodes CASSQVEGEGNEQFF.

This clonotype was counted a few times. The chain recombines TRBV7-8 with TRBJ1-2, with D maybe TRBD1 (5 bases). The germline V and J ends were trimmed by 1 base and 3 bases, with 9 bases remaining between them. Germline V gene sequence: CDR1 SGHVS, CDR2 FQNEAQ. This CDR3 has 14 residues. For the CDR3, the DNA is TGTGCCAGCAGCTTAGAAAGGGGAGACTATGGCTACACCTTC. Its protein is CASSLERGDYGYTF.

The chain carries TRBV6-5 and TRBJ2-3, with 9 bases fitting TRBD1. The CDR3 runs to 15 residues. Germline-derived CDR1 and CDR2 are MNHEY and SVGAGI. Trimming removed 0 bases from V and 4 bases from J; junction bases left unmatched: 2. CDR3 sequence (DNA): TGTGCCAGCAGTTACTCGGGGACAGGGCCAGATACGCAGTATTTT. Its translation is CASSYSGTGPDTQYF.

This chain links TRBV10-3 with TRBJ1-2; a weak D match, TRBD1 (5 bases). Germline-derived CDR1 and CDR2 are ENHRY and SYGVKD. V lost 10 bases and J 4 bases, leaving 10 bases between the germline ends. The CDR3 covers 11 residues. The CDR3 spells CANRDSYGYTF. Here the CDR3 DNA reads TGTGCCAACCGGGACTCCTATGGCTACACCTTC.

The chain combines TRBV13 with TRBJ2-5, with D possibly matching TRBD1 (6 bases). CDR3 length: 15 residues. The V and J ends lost 4 bases and 5 bases respectively, with 17 bases between them. Germline V lookup: CDR1 PRHDT, CDR2 FYEKMQ (reference sequence). CDR3 amino acids: CASSSTGTGWETQYF. In nucleotides, the CDR3 is TGTGCCAGCAGCTCAACAGGGACCGGGTGGGAGACCCAGTACTTC. The variable domain in full, with the rest retrieved from reference TRBV13 and TRBJ2-5, is AAGVIQSPRHLIKEKRETATLKCYPIPRHDTVYWYQQGPGQDPQFLISFYEKMQSDKGSIPDRFSAQQFSDYHSELNMSSLELGDSALYFCASSSTGTGWETQYFGPGTRLLVL.

A few counts support this clonotype. This rearrangement joins TRBV7-9 to TRBJ2-3; D perhaps matches TRBD2 (6 bases). The V gene lost 4 bases and the J gene lost 5 bases, with 25 bases spanning the gap. Germline assignment: CDR1 SEHNR and CDR2 FQNEAQ (reference sequence). The CDR3 consists of 18 residues. Here the CDR3 DNA reads TGTGCCAGCAGCTCCCATGGGCGTTCGGGTCCCGGGGGAGATACGCAGTATTTT. Its protein is CASSSHGRSGPGGDTQYF.

Here the CDR3 DNA reads TGTGCCAGCACTGCATGGCGGATGGGGGACCTCGAGCAGTACTTC. Protein sequence: CASTAWRMGDLEQYF. The chain uses TRBV6-2 or TRBV6-3 and TRBJ2-7; D may correspond to TRBD1 or TRBD2 (5 bases each). This CDR3 is built from 15 residues. V dropped 7 bases and J dropped 6 bases, with 22 bases sitting between them. CDR1 and CDR2 from the germline V gene are MNHEY and SVGEGT.

This clonotype appeared a few times. The chain carries TRBV12-3 or TRBV12-4 and TRBJ2-1; 8 bases match TRBD1. V dropped 5 bases and J dropped 5; count of bases not matched to a gene: 8. There are 15 residues in the CDR3. The CDR3 region is CASSATGGTDNEQFF. The DNA of the CDR3 is TGTGCCAGCAGTGCCACAGGGGGTACTGACAATGAGCAGTTCTTC.

The rearrangement joins TRBV5-1 to TRBJ2-3; D is uncertain. Germline CDR1 is SGHRS and CDR2 is YFSETQ. The CDR3 is made up of 19 amino acids. V lost 4 bases to trimming and J lost 0 bases, with 24 bases between them. For the CDR3, the DNA is TGCGCCAGCAGCCCCAGCCCCATAAGGGCAACCGGTAGCACAGATACGCAGTATTTT. Translation: CASSPSPIRATGSTDTQYF.

This clonotype was observed a handful of times. The chain combines TRBV7-2 with TRBJ1-5, with D hard to call. This CDR3 contains 15 residues. Germline values: CDR1 SGHTA, CDR2 FQGNSA. The V gene lost 2 bases and the J gene lost 3 bases, with 11 bases spanning the gap. The CDR3 reads CASSLSLGNNQPQHF. CDR3 nucleotide sequence: TGTGCCAGCAGCTTATCCCTTGGGAACAATCAGCCCCAGCATTTT.

CDR3 protein: CSGRTGTDGYTF. In nucleotides, the CDR3 is TGCAGCGGAAGGACAGGGACAGACGGCTACACCTTC. The chain links TRBV29-1 to TRBJ1-2, with TRBD1 matching 8 bases. V lost 7 bases and J lost 8; bases outside the gene matches: 9. CDR1 and CDR2 (germline): SQVTM, ANQGSEA. CDR3 size: 12 residues.

A word on this clonotype: Being one base from a much bigger clone, this may be a read error. The chain employs TRBV10-1 and TRBJ1-5; 7 bases are a match to TRBD1. The CDR3 runs 13 residues. CDR1 is WNHNN, CDR2 SYGVQD, per germline (reference sequence). CDR3 sequence reads: CASSSRGNQLQHF. CDR3 in DNA: TGCGCCAGCAGTTCCAGGGGGAATCAGCTCCAGCATTTT.